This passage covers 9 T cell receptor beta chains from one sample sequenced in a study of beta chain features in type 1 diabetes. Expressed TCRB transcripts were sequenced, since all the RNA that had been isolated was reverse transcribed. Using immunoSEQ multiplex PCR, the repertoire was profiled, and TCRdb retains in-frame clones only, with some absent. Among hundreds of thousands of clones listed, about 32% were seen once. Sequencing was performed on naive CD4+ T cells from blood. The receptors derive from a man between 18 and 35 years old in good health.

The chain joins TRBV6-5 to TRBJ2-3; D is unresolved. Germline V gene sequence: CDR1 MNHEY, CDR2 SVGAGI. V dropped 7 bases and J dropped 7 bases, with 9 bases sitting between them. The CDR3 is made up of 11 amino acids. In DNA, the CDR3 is TGTGCCAGCAAGTTGGAGTATACGCAGTATTTT. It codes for CASKLEYTQYF.

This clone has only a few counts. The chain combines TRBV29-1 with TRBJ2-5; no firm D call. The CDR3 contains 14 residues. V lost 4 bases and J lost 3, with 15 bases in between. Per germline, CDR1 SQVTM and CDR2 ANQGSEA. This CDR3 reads CSVGVKGREETQYF. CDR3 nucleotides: TGCAGCGTTGGAGTAAAGGGTCGGGAAGAGACCCAGTACTTC.

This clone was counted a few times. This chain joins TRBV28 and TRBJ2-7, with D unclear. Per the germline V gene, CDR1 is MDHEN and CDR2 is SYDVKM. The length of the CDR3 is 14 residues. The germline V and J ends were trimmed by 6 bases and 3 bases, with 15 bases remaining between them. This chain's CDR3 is CASSSPGLHYEQYF. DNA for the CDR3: TGTGCCAGCAGCTCTCCCGGGCTACACTACGAGCAGTACTTC.

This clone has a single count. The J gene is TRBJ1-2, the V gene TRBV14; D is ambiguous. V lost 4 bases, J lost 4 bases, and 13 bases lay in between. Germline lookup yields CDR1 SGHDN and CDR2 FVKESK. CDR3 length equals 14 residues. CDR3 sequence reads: CASSLGPATYGYTF. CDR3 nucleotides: TGTGCCAGCAGCCTCGGACCGGCAACCTATGGCTACACCTTC.

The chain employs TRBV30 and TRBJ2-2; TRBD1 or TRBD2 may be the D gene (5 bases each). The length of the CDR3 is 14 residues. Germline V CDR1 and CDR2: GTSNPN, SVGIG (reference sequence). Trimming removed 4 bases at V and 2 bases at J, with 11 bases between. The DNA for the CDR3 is TGTGCCTGGAAAGAGGGGATCAACACCGGGGAGCTGTTTTTT. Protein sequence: CAWKEGINTGELFF. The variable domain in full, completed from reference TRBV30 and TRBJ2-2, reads SQTIHQWPATLVQPVGSPLSLECTVEGTSNPNLYWYRQAAGRGLQLLFYSVGIGQISSEVPQNLSASRPQDRQFILSSKKLLLSDSGFYLCAWKEGINTGELFFGEGSRLTVL.

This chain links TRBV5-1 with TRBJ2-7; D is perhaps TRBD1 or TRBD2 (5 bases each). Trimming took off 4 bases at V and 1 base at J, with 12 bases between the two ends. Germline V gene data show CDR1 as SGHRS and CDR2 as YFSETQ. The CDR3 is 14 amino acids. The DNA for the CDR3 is TGCGCCAGCAGCCCCGGGACGCAGTCCTACGAGCAGTACTTC. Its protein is CASSPGTQSYEQYF.

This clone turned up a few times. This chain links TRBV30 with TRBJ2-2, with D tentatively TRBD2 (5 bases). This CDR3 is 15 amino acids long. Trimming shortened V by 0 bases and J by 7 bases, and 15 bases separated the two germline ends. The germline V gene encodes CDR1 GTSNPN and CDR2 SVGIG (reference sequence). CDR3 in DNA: TGTGCCTGGAGTGTACGGTGGGCCAGCGGCGGGGAGCTGTTTTTT. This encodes CAWSVRWASGGELFF.

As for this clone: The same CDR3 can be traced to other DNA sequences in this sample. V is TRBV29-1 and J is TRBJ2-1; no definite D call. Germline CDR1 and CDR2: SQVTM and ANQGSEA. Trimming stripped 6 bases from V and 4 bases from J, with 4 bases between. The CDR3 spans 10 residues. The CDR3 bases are TGCAGCGTGGCTTACAATGAGCAGTTCTTC. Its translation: CSVAYNEQFF.

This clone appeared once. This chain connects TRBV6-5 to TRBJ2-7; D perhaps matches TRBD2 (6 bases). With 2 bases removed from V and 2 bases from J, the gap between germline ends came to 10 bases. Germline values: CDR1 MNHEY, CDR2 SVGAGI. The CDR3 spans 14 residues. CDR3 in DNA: TGTGCCAGCAGTTACAAGGGACTGACCTACGAGCAGTACTTC. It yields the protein CASSYKGLTYEQYF.